Listed here is a single TCR beta chain. The target antigen is unknown. In germline, CDR1 is SGDLS, CDR2 YYNGEE. J lost 4 bases, V lost 0 bases, and 7 bases had no gene match. The CDR3 is 16 amino acids. Some second doses came at about 4 weeks and others at about 12 weeks; these were pooled. Only in-frame clones appear in the TCRdb table, and some are missing; sequencing was by immunoSEQ multiplex PCR. The sample holds approximately 180,000 clones, around 90% seen once. These data are taken from a study of T cell responses to AZD1222 COVID-19 vaccine. Study results and limitations: Reports say nearly half of spike-specific TCRs go after unmutated variant regions. Regions 160-218 and 743-854 held dominance among vaccine-associated CD4 TCRs, which spanned spike. The peak T cell response came first, and repertoires were sampled only after it.

The TCR was taken from an adult who received the AZD1222 COVID-19 vaccine. This specimen was peripheral blood, taken 28 days after the second AZD1222 dose. The chain carries TRBV9 and TRBJ2-7; 10 bases fit TRBD2. The CDR3 DNA sequence: TGTGCCAGCAGCGTAGCTTCAGCGGGAGGGCCATACGAGCAGTACTTC. Translation: CASSVASAGGPYEQYF.